This T cell receptor beta chain was identified during a study of shared clonotypes between healthy human individuals. Turning to this clone: What it binds is unknown.

Here immunoSEQ multiplex PCR was the method, and the copy in TCRdb shows in-frame clones only, minus some. This table has 1.4 million to 1.5 million clones, more than 95% appearing once. Broader study findings: Clonotype sharing among donors, it was expected, would be affected by sequencing depth.

Germline V gene data show CDR1 as MNHNS and CDR2 as SASEGT. The ends were cut back, 1 base at V and 1 base at J, with 13 bases in the middle. The CDR3 totals 16 residues. This receptor was obtained from a man aged 30 to 39 in good health. Sequenced sample: naive CD4+ T cells sorted from blood. Subset indicated: CD45RA+ positively selected. The chain has TRBV6-1 and TRBJ1-1, with TRBD1 as a possible D gene (5 bases). Here the CDR3 reads CASSEVGVGGNTEAFF. DNA of the CDR3: TGTGCCAGCAGTGAAGTGGGGGTTGGTGGGAACACTGAAGCTTTCTTT.